This T cell receptor (beta chain) is drawn from a study of T-cell memory formation after mild COVID-19. Findings and caveats of the study: The main location of contracting CD4+ clones was CM and EM, and that of contracting CD8+ clones was EMRA.

TCRdb re-analysed the 5' RACE reads in MiXCR, keeping a single row per CDR3 protein. The data contain 350,000 to 450,000 distinct CDR3 sequences, 20% of them singletons. Trimming cost V 5 bases and J 1 base, with 9 bases left between them. Germline V lookup: CDR1 SGHVS, CDR2 FQNEAQ. The CDR3 totals 14 residues. This clonotype was observed a handful of times. Its antigen is not known. The receptor comes from an adult woman who had mild COVID-19 (a few samples of this study predate the infection). Cell type and time point are not known. The chain links TRBV7-8 to TRBJ2-1; maybe TRBD2 (5 bases). The sequenced material came from PBMCs or a T cell subset sorted from them (not recorded which). CDR3 sequence (DNA): TGTGCCAGCAGCCGGGGTGGGTCCTACAATGAGCAGTTCTTC. Translating gives CASSRGGSYNEQFF. The entire variable domain, with the rest obtained from reference TRBV7-8 and TRBJ2-1, is as follows: GAGVSQSPRYKVAKRGQDVALRCDPISGHVSLFWYQQALGQGPEFLTYFQNEAQLDKSGLPSDRFFAERPEGSVSTLKIQRTQQEDSAVYLCASSRGGSYNEQFFGPGTRLTVL.